This T cell receptor beta chain stems from a study of cytomegalovirus exposure and HLA in healthy donors. This clone has only one observation. As yet, its antigen is unknown. Data came from immunoSEQ multiplex PCR; TCRdb stores just in-frame clones and leaves some out. Here the sample spans 150,000 to 180,000 clones, approximately 86% being singletons. Overall study findings and caveats: Cytomegalovirus association was assigned to over 150 TCR beta chains. First-cohort TCR clusters were later found to tend to co-occur in the 120 validation repertoires.

Germline CDR1 and CDR2: MNHEY and SVGAGI. The CDR3 runs 15 residues. The V and J ends lost 0 bases and 4 bases respectively, with 12 bases between them. The donors were part of the validation cohort, which consisted of roughly 110 subjects and was separate from the first cohort of about 720 subjects. The V gene is TRBV6-5, the J gene TRBJ1-1, with D possibly matching TRBD1 (5 bases). Sequencing was carried out using PBMCs. The sequence came from a man aged 18 to 35 in good health and CMV-seropositive. The chain's CDR3 is CASSYSFLGGTEAFF. The CDR3 bases are TGTGCCAGCAGTTACTCGTTCCTGGGGGGCACTGAAGCTTTCTTT.